These T cell receptor beta chains were read from a single sample in a study of PD-1 blockade in classical Hodgkin lymphoma. Assay used: immunoSEQ multiplex PCR; TCRdb lists only in-frame clones, some missing. The sample lists 75,000 to 100,000 clones, roughly 76% occurring once. The specimen comprised peripheral blood mononuclear cells (PBMCs), sampled before the second cycle of nivolumab. The origin of the receptors is a human donor with classical Hodgkin lymphoma. Both conserved end residues are part of each CDR3. The order of the fields is V gene, CDR3 protein.

V: TRBV10-3; CDR3: CAISGDRLYGYTF
V: TRBV19; CDR3: CASSPGLAQAGSGANVLTF
V: TRBV9; CDR3: CASSVGGTYSGNTIYF
V: TRBV18; CDR3: CASSVEGGPSSEQYF
V: TRBV7-2; CDR3: CASSWPGLAGTERGTQYF
V: TRBV28; CDR3: CASRPLAGGGETQYF
V: TRBV5-8; CDR3: CASSQRVRGYTF
V: TRBV7-2; CDR3: CASSSPSQGPYGYTF
V: TRBV6-5; CDR3: CASSPGQAPQPQHF
V: TRBV19; CDR3: CASQGRNYNEQFF
V: TRBV29-1; CDR3: CSGKLDGSYEQYF
V: TRBV5-1; CDR3: CASSLAAMNTEAFF
V: TRBV5-6; CDR3: CASSPEGRNEQFF
V: TRBV19; CDR3: CASSLNRGETQYF
V: TRBV18; CDR3: CASSPGVGDYGYTF
V: TRBV6-6; CDR3: CASSYSGQLNTGELFF
V: TRBV5-1; CDR3: CASSLQAGVTGELFF
V: TRBV10-3; CDR3: CAIRQGDEQFF